This T cell receptor (beta chain) originates from a study of immune evolution from preneoplasia to lung adenocarcinoma. The V end lost 0 bases, the J end lost 1 base, and 9 bases lay between the germline ends. This CDR3 contains 15 residues. In germline, CDR1 is MNHEY, CDR2 SVGAGI. Clones were sequenced by immunoSEQ multiplex PCR, and TCRdb holds only the in-frame ones, with some missing. The profile shows approximately 14,000 clones, over 65% of them singletons. Study observations and caveats: Later-stage lesions appeared to have more T cells, more diversity, less clonality. KRAS-mutant nodules had the highest T cell clonality.

Each case's diagnosis was confirmed by two pathologists on H&E. Worth noting for this clone: Its specificity is unknown.

The genes are TRBV6-5 and TRBJ1-1; perhaps TRBD1 as D (6 bases). This TCR was recovered from a person aged 60-79 years with lung adenocarcinoma. Material: FFPE minimally invasive lung adenocarcinoma tissue. CDR3 amino acids: CASSYSAGANTEAFF. Here the CDR3 DNA reads TGTGCCAGCAGTTACTCGGCAGGGGCGAACACTGAAGCTTTCTTT.